This TCR beta chain was sequenced during a study of cytotoxic CD8 clonotypes in ibrutinib-treated CLL. Study-wide points: Patients showed higher baseline clonality than age-matched healthy donors, and it tracked circulating CD8+ T-cell counts.

Comment on this clone: Antigen unknown.

Measured with immunoSEQ multiplex PCR; TCRdb has only the in-frame clones, and not every one. This table has under 300,000 clones, roughly 70% appearing once. Germline lookup yields CDR1 SGDLS and CDR2 YYNGEE. The trim removed 7 bases at V and 8 bases at J, leaving 14 bases unmatched. CDR3 length: 14 residues. Here the sequenced sample was PBMCs, taken after 24 months of ibrutinib treatment. The source is a human donor with chronic lymphocytic leukemia. J is TRBJ1-2 and V is TRBV9; 7 positions agree with TRBD1. The DNA for the CDR3 is TGTGCCAGCTCGTTATCCGGGACAGCTCCGGGCTACACCTTC. As protein: CASSLSGTAPGYTF.